This TCR beta chain derives from a study of radiotherapy plus CTLA-4 blockade in lung cancer (dated by TCRdb to 2016 to 2018). With respect to the entire study: Among the enrolled patients, approximately 17% had an objective response, and about 29% reached disease control. Broad study findings and their caveats: The strongest predictors of response were reported to be early dynamic shifts in blood T cell clones along with a rise in serum interferon-beta following radiation. After treatment with radiotherapy and ipilimumab, TCR clones that came from tumors expanded in the peripheral blood.

Preparation of the library involved the immunoSEQ multiplex PCR assay. The table comes from immuneACCESS by way of TCRdb, which keeps in-frame sequences with V and J called. Part of the clones is missing from these tables; in studies checked, under half for an unresolved V gene and the rest for unknown reasons. This sample lists about 98,000 clones; around four fifths were detected once. Together, the top ten hold 3% to 3.5% of the sample. To note about this clone: The antigen it binds to is not known. No base quality values were provided; no much bigger clone lies one nucleotide off.

The CDR1 and CDR2 encoded by the germline V gene are MDHEN and SYDVKM. The V end loses 4 bases and the J end loses 5 bases, and a stretch of 9 bases separates them. The CDR3, cysteine through phenylalanine, is 13 amino acids long. The CDR3 DNA has 39 bases and is translated from base 1. The study evaluated CTLA-4 blockade (ipilimumab) given together with focal radiation therapy in patients who had chemo-refractory metastatic non-small-cell lung cancer. The sequences come from peripheral blood, collected from a patient treated with radiotherapy plus ipilimumab. The receptor was derived from a human donor with non-small cell lung cancer who had a partial response to radiotherapy plus ipilimumab. The rearranged segments are TRBV28 and TRBJ1-5; a weak D assignment points to TRBD1 (6 bases agree). The DNA is TGTGCCAGCAGTTACCAGGGGCATCAGCCCCAGCATTTT. Its protein reads: CASSYQGHQPQHF.